The present entry profiles one TCR beta chain with its context. Its antigen is not identified. This record comes from a study of T cells in Graves' hyperthyroidism and ophthalmopathy. From RNA transcripts, TCR beta CDR3 regions were amplified. The HTBI primer set was used in a first-round RT-PCR of the TCR CDR3. TCRdb used MiXCR to reprocess the multiplex PCR reads, holding one entry per CDR3 protein. This sample has a few hundred thousand distinct CDR3 sequences, with just over 45% found just once. Overall study findings and caveats: Most clonotypes expanded in the thyroid (above 0.001) were also present in blood.

Exclusion followed for patients with uncontrolled infection, other autoimmune disease, pregnancy or lactation. Diagnostic decisions used clinical symptoms, serum thyroxine and TRAb, thyroid ultrasound and orbital computed tomography. The sequenced sample was peripheral blood or thyroid tissue (not recorded which). This sequence was found in a woman aged 18-29 years with Graves' hyperthyroidism.

This CDR3 is CASSIGGALAGLGTDTQYF. As DNA, the CDR3 is TGTGCCAGTAGTATAGGGGGGGCCTTAGCGGGATTGGGCACAGATACGCAGTATTTT. The chain has TRBV19 and TRBJ2-3; 8 nucleotides line up with TRBD2. The CDR3 has 19 residues. Germline assignment: CDR1 LNHDA and CDR2 SQIVND (reference sequence). V was pared by 1 base and J by 1 base, with 13 bases of the junction left unmatched.